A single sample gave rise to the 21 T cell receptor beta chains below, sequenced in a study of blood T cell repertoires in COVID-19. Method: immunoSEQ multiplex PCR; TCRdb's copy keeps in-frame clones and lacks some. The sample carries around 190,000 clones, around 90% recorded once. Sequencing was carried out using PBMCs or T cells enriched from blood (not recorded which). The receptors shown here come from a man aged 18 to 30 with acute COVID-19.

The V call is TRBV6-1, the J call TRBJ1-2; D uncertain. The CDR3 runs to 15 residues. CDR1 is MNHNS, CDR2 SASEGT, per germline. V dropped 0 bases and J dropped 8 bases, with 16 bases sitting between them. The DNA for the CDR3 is TGTGCCAGCAGTGAAGCCGGCGGGAGGGCGCAAGGCTACACCTTC. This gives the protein CASSEAGGRAQGYTF.

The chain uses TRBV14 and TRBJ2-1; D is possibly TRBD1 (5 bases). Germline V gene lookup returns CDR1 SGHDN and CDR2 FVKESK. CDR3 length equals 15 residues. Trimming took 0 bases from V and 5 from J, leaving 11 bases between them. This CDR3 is CASSQDWGRNNEQFF. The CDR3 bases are TGTGCCAGCAGCCAAGATTGGGGCAGAAACAATGAGCAGTTCTTC.

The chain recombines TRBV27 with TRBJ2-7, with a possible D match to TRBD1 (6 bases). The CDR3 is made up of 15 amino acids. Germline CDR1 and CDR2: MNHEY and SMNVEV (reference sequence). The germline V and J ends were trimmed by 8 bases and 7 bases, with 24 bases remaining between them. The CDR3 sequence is CASGWMIGAQGEQYF. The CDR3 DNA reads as TGTGCCAGCGGATGGATGATCGGGGCTCAGGGGGAGCAGTACTTC.

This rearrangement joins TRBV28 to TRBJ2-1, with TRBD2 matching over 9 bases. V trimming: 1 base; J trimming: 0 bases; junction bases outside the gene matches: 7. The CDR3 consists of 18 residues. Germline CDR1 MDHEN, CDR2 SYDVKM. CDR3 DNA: TGTGCCAGCAGTTTATCCGGCGGGAGGGCCCCCTCCTACAATGAGCAGTTCTTC. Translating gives CASSLSGGRAPSYNEQFF.

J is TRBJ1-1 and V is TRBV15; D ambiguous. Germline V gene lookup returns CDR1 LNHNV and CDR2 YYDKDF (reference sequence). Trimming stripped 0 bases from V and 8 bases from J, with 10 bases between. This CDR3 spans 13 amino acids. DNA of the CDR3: TGTGCCACCAGCAGAGACTGGCAACAAGAAGCTTTCTTT. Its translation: CATSRDWQQEAFF.

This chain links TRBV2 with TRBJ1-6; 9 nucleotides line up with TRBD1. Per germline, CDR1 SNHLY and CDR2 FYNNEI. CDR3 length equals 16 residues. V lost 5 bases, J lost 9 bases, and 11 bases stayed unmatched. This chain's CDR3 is CASSHTRTGEFSPLHF. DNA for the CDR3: TGTGCCAGCAGTCACACCCGGACAGGGGAATTTTCACCCCTCCACTTT.

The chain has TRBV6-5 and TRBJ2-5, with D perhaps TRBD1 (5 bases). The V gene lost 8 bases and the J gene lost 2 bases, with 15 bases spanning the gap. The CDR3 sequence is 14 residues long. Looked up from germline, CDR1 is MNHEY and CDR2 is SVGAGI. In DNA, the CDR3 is TGTGCCAGCCGCAGGGATCCACCACAAGAGACCCAGTACTTC. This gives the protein CASRRDPPQETQYF.

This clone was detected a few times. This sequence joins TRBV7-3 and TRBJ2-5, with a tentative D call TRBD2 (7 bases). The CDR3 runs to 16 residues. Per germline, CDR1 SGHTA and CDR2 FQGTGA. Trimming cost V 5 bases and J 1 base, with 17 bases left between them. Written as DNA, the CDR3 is TGTGCCAGCAGCCTTTCCTCGGGGGGCAGCCAAGAGACCCAGTACTTC. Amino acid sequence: CASSLSSGGSQETQYF.

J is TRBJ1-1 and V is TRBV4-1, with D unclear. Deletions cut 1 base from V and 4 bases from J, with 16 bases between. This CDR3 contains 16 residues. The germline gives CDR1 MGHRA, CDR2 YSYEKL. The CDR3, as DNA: TGCGCCAGCAGCCAAGTGGGCGAACGCCGGCGCACTGAAGCTTTCTTT. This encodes CASSQVGERRRTEAFF.

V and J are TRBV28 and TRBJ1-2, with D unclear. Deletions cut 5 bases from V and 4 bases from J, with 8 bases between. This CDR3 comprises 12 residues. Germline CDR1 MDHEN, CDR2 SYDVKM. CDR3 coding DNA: TGTGCCAGCAGTCCCCCCCTCTATGGCTACACCTTC. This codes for CASSPPLYGYTF.

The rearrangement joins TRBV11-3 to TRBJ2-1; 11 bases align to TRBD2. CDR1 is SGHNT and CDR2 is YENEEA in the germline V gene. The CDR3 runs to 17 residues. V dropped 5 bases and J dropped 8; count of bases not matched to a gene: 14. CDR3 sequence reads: CASSLPSTSGSFDEQFF. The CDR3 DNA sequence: TGTGCCAGCAGCCTACCTTCAACTAGCGGGAGTTTCGATGAGCAGTTCTTC.

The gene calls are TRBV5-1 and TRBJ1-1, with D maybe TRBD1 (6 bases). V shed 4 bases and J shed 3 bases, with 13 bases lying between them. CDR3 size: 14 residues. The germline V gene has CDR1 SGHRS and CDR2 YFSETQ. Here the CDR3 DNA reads TGCGCCAGCAGCCCAAACAGGGCGGACACTGAAGCTTTCTTT. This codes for CASSPNRADTEAFF.

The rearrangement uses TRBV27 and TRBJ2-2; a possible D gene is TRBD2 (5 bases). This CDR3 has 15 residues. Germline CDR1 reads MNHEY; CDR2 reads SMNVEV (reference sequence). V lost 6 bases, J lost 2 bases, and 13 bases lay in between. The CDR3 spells CASSLGSGNTGELFF. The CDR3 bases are TGTGCCAGCAGCCTGGGGAGCGGTAACACCGGGGAGCTGTTTTTT.

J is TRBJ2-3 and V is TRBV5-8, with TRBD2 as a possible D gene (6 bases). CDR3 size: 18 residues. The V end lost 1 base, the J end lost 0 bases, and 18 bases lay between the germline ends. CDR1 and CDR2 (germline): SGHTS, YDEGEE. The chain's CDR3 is CASSLRVNIAASTDTQYF. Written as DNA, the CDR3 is TGTGCCAGCAGCTTGAGGGTAAACATAGCGGCTAGCACAGATACGCAGTATTTT.

The CDR3 sequence is CASSQDGQGYGYTF. Here the CDR3 DNA reads TGCGCCAGCAGCCAAGACGGACAGGGGTATGGCTACACCTTC. V gene TRBV4-1 combines with J gene TRBJ1-2; the match to TRBD1 covers 9 bases. The CDR3 loop spans 14 amino acids. Trimming cost V 0 bases and J 5 bases; bases outside gene matches: 1. Looked up from germline, CDR1 is MGHRA and CDR2 is YSYEKL.

The CDR3 loop reads CASSQEAGGFEQYF. The DNA of the CDR3 is TGTGCCAGCAGCCAAGAAGCAGGGGGCTTCGAGCAGTACTTC. The rearrangement joins TRBV3-1 (or the pseudogene TRBV3-2) to TRBJ2-7, with 8 bases fitting TRBD1. The CDR3 spans 14 residues. The germline CDR1 and CDR2 sequences are LGHDT and YNNKEL (reference sequence). V gave up 0 bases and J gave up 6 bases; unmatched junction bases: 4.

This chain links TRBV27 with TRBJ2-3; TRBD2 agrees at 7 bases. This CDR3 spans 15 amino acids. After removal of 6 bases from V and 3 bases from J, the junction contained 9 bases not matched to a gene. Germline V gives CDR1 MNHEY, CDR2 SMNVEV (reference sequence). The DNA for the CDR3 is TGTGCCAGCAGCACTGGGACTATTAGAACAGATACGCAGTATTTT. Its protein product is CASSTGTIRTDTQYF.

The chain's CDR3 is CASILITGLAGFWNTGELFF. CDR3 nucleotide sequence: TGTGCCAGCATACTCATCACGGGACTAGCGGGATTCTGGAACACCGGGGAGCTGTTTTTT. The chain links TRBV11-3 to TRBJ2-2; 13 bases align to TRBD2. The germline CDR1 and CDR2 sequences are SGHNT and YENEEA. The trim removed 7 bases at V and 1 base at J, leaving 15 bases unmatched. The CDR3 runs 20 residues.

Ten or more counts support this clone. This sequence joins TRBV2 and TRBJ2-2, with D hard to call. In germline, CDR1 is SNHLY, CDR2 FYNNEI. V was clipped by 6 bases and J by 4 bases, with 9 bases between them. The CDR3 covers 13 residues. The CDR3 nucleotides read TGTGCCAGCAGCCCCCCAGTCACCGGGGAGCTGTTTTTT. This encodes CASSPPVTGELFF.

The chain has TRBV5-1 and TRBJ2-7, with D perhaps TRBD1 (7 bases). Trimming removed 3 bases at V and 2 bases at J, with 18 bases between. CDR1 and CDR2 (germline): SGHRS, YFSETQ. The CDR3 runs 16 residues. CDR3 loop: CASSSEGGRGTYEQYF. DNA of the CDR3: TGCGCCAGCAGCTCGGAGGGGGGCAGGGGGACCTACGAGCAGTACTTC. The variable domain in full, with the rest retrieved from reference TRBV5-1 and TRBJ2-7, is KAGVTQTPRYLIKTRGQQVTLSCSPISGHRSVSWYQQTPGQGLQFLFEYFSETQRNKGNFPGRFSGRQFSNSRSEMNVSTLELGDSALYLCASSSEGGRGTYEQYFGPGTRLTVT.

The CDR3 loop is CAISESGGDHNQPQHF. The CDR3 bases are TGTGCCATCAGTGAGTCCGGGGGGGACCACAATCAGCCCCAGCATTTT. The genes are TRBV10-3 and TRBJ1-5; D might be TRBD1 (5 bases). The CDR3 has 16 residues. Germline V gene lookup returns CDR1 ENHRY and CDR2 SYGVKD. With 0 bases removed from V and 3 bases from J, the gap between germline ends came to 12 bases.